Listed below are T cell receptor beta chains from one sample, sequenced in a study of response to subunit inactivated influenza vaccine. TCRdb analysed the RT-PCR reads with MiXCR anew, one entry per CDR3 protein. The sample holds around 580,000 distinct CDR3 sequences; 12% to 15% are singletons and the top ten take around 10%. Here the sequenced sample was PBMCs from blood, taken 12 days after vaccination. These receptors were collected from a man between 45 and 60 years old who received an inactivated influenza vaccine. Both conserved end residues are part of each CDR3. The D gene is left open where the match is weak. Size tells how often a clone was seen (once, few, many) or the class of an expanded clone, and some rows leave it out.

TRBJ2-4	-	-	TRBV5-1	CASRDGAPSIQYF	TGCGCCAGCAGAGATGGGGCGCCTAGCATTCAGTACTTC
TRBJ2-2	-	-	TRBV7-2	CASSSEPPGELFF	TGTGCCAGCAGCTCCGAGCCCCCCGGGGAGCTGTTTTTT
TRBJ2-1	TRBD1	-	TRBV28	CASSFLDRAVGGEQFF	TGTGCCAGCAGTTTCCTGGACAGGGCAGTGGGAGGTGAGCAGTTCTTC
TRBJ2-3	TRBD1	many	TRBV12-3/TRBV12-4	CASSLGQGVVDTQYF	TGTGCCAGCAGTTTAGGACAGGGGGTCGTAGATACGCAGTATTTT
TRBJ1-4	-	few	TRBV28	CASSSIGRSNQKLFF	TGTGCCAGCAGTTCCATCGGGCGTTCCAACCAAAAACTGTTTTTT
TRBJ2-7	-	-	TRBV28	CASSPPGGHYEQYF	TGTGCCAGCAGTCCCCCGGGCGGACACTACGAGCAGTACTTC
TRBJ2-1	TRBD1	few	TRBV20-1	CSARGGGTVDEQFF	TGCAGTGCTAGAGGAGGGGGCACCGTCGATGAGCAGTTCTTC
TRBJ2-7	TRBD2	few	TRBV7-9	CASSLDFGGGGSYEQYF	TGTGCCAGCAGCTTAGATTTCGGAGGCGGGGGTTCCTACGAGCAGTACTTC
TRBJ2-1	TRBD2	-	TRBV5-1	CASSLILAGNEQFF	TGCGCCAGCAGCTTGATCCTAGCGGGAAATGAGCAGTTCTTC
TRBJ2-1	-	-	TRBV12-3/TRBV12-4	CASSLRGNPSYNEQFF	TGTGCCAGCAGTTTAAGAGGGAACCCTTCCTACAATGAGCAGTTCTTC
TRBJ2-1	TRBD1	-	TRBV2	CASSGTGKRGQFF	TGTGCCAGCAGCGGGACAGGAAAACGCGGGCAGTTCTTC
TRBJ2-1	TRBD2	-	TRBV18	CASSPGLAGEYNEQFF	TGTGCCAGCTCACCCGGACTAGCGGGAGAGTACAATGAGCAGTTCTTC
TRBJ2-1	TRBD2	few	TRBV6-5	CASSYSAGGLVSEQFF	TGTGCCAGCAGTTACTCGGCGGGGGGCCTTGTAAGTGAGCAGTTCTTC
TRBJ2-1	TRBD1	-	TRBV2	CASSSRDRGLYNEQFF	TGTGCCAGCAGTAGCCGGGACAGGGGGCTCTACAATGAGCAGTTCTTC
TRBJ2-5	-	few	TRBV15	CATSRDTGGLETQYF	TGTGCCACCAGCAGAGATACGGGGGGCCTAGAGACCCAGTACTTC
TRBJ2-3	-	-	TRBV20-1	CSASRYLSTDTQYF	TGCAGTGCTAGTCGGTACCTTAGCACAGATACGCAGTATTTT
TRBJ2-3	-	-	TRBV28	CASSMRRPSTDTQYF	TGTGCCAGCAGCATGCGGAGACCTAGCACAGATACGCAGTATTTT
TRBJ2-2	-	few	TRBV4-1	CASSQDLVPGELFF	TGCGCCAGCAGCCAAGATCTGGTTCCCGGGGAGCTGTTTTTT
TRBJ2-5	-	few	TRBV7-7	CASSLSQGGHRQETQYF	TGTGCCAGCAGCCTCAGCCAAGGGGGACACCGGCAAGAGACCCAGTACTTC
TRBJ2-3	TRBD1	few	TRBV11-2	CASSSPGQGGATQYF	TGTGCCAGCAGCTCGCCCGGACAGGGTGGAGCTACGCAGTATTTT
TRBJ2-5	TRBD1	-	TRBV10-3	CAIGQGETQYF	TGTGCCATAGGACAGGGGGAGACCCAGTACTTC
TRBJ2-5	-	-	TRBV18	CASSPPVLGETQYF	TGTGCCAGCTCACCACCGGTACTAGGGGAGACCCAGTACTTC
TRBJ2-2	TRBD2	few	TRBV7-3	CASSLAGGPSGELFF	TGTGCCAGCAGTTTAGCGGGAGGGCCCTCGGGGGAGCTGTTTTTT
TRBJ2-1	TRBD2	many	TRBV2	CASTAQREGFKQFF	TGTGCCAGCACGGCCCAGCGGGAGGGTTTTAAGCAGTTCTTC
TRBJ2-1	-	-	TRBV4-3	CASSETSTNEQFF	TGCGCCAGCAGCGAGACTAGTACGAATGAGCAGTTCTTC
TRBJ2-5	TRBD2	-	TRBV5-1	CASSYGTSGIFGTQYF	TGCGCCAGCAGCTATGGGACTAGCGGGATCTTCGGGACCCAGTACTTC
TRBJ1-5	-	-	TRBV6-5	CASSYSMAGNQPQHF	TGTGCCAGCAGTTACTCGATGGCAGGGAACCAGCCCCAGCATTTT
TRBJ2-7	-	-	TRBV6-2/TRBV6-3	CASSRGFPYEQYF	TGTGCCAGCAGTAGGGGCTTCCCCTACGAGCAGTACTTC
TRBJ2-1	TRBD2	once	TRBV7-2	CASGPRAGTNEQFF	TGTGCCAGCGGGCCCCGAGCGGGAACCAATGAGCAGTTCTTC
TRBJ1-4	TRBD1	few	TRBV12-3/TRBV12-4	CASSLFSTGEDEKLFF	TGTGCCAGCAGTTTATTCTCGACAGGGGAGGATGAAAAACTGTTTTTT
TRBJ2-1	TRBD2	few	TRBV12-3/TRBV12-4	CASSPIAGGVSSEQFF	TGTGCCAGCAGTCCCATCGCGGGGGGCGTATCAAGTGAGCAGTTCTTC
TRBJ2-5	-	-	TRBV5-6	CASSLLGTVGGQETQYF	TGTGCCAGCAGCTTACTCGGGACCGTCGGAGGACAAGAGACCCAGTACTTC
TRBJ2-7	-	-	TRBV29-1	CSVLKNGAYEQYF	TGCAGCGTGTTAAAGAACGGAGCCTACGAGCAGTACTTC
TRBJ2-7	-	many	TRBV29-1	CSVSGQQGYEQYF	TGCAGCGTTAGTGGGCAGCAGGGATACGAGCAGTACTTC
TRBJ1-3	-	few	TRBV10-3	CAISDGGVAGNTIYF	TGTGCCATCAGTGATGGGGGAGTCGCTGGAAACACCATATATTTT
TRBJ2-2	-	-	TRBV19	CASSKNTGELFF	TGTGCCAGTAGTAAAAACACCGGGGAGCTGTTTTTT
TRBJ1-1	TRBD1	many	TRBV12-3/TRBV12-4	CASSSNQGVGMKAFF	TGTGCCAGCAGTTCGAATCAGGGGGTCGGGATGAAAGCTTTCTTT
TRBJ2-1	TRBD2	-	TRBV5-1	CASSWGLAGDEQFF	TGCGCCAGCAGCTGGGGACTAGCGGGGGATGAGCAGTTCTTC
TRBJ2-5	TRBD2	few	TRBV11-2	CASSLPPPTASGGWETQYF	TGTGCCAGCAGCTTACCCCCCCCCACGGCTAGCGGGGGATGGGAGACCCAGTACTTC
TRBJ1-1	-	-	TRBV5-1	CASSLFARAVNTEAFF	TGCGCCAGCAGCTTGTTTGCGAGGGCAGTGAACACTGAAGCTTTCTTT
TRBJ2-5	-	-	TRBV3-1	CASSQGDETQYF	TGTGCCAGCAGCCAAGGAGACGAGACCCAGTACTTC
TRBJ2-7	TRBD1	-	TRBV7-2	CASSLGMGQGYEQYF	TGTGCCAGCAGCTTAGGAATGGGACAGGGTTACGAGCAGTACTTC
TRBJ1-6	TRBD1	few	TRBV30	CAWSVRPRGNYNSPLHF	TGTGCCTGGAGTGTACGCCCCAGGGGGAACTATAATTCACCCCTCCACTTT
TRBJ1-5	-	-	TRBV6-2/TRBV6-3	CASGRGWPQHF	TGTGCCAGCGGACGCGGTTGGCCCCAGCATTTT
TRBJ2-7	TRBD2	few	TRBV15	CATSSGAGGLYEQYF	TGTGCCACCAGCAGCGGAGCGGGGGGGTTGTACGAGCAGTACTTC
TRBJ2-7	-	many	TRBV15	CATSRYGGSGAYEQYF	TGTGCCACCAGCAGGTACGGAGGGAGCGGAGCTTACGAGCAGTACTTC
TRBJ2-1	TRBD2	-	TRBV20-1	CSARDLAGGLHEQFF	TGCAGTGCTAGAGACCTAGCGGGGGGGCTCCATGAGCAGTTCTTC
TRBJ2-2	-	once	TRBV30	CAWGLNTGELFF	TGTGCCTGGGGGCTGAACACCGGGGAGCTGTTTTTT
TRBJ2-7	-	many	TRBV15	CATSRDLGTYEQYF	TGTGCCACCAGCAGAGATTTGGGCACCTACGAGCAGTACTTC
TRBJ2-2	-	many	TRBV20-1	CSAASSVTGELFF	TGCAGTGCTGCCAGCAGTGTCACCGGGGAGCTGTTTTTT
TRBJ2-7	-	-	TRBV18	CASSPNSDHEQYF	TGTGCCAGCTCACCAAACAGCGACCACGAGCAGTACTTC
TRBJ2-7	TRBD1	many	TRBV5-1	CASSPTTGRNEQYF	TGCGCCAGCAGCCCGACGACAGGGCGGAACGAGCAGTACTTC
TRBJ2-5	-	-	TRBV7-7	CASSLGLGRRETQYF	TGTGCCAGCAGCTTAGGGCTGGGGAGAAGAGAGACCCAGTACTTC
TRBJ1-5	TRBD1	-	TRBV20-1	CSAGTGGGQPQHF	TGCAGTGCTGGGACAGGGGGAGGTCAGCCCCAGCATTTT
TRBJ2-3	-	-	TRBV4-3	CASNHLPPGGSADTQYF	TGCGCCAGCAACCACCTCCCGCCGGGGGGCTCGGCAGATACGCAGTATTTT